This T cell receptor beta chain was found in a study of T cell responses to AZD1222 COVID-19 vaccine. Points on this clone: Its antigen is not identified.

Sequencing used immunoSEQ multiplex PCR; TCRdb keeps in-frame clones, though not all of them. The repertoire holds about 150,000 clones, with around 87% as singletons. The study's findings and limits: Recipients of AZD1222 seropositive at baseline numbered only 6 or 7. The study found vaccine-associated CD4 TCRs spanning spike, dominant at 160-218 and 743-854. None of the repertoires were sampled until the peak T cell response had passed.

Pooled together were second doses at about 4 or about 12 weeks. Trimming removed 8 bases from V and 6 bases from J; junction bases left unmatched: 7. Germline V gene data show CDR1 as LGHDT and CDR2 as YNNKEL (reference sequence). This CDR3 has 14 residues. This clonotype was obtained from an adult who received the AZD1222 COVID-19 vaccine. The J gene is TRBJ2-1, the V gene TRBV3-1 (or the pseudogene TRBV3-2), with 10 bases aligning to TRBD2. Sequenced here: peripheral blood, sampled 28 days after the second AZD1222 dose. CDR3 residues: CASRAGGPGNEQFF. The CDR3 bases are TGTGCCAGCCGAGCGGGAGGGCCGGGCAATGAGCAGTTCTTC.